This T cell receptor beta chain was retrieved from a study of blood T cell repertoires in COVID-19. About the research overall: The study drew acute and convalescent COVID-19 samples from the United States, Italy and Spain. PBMCs, B-cell-depleted T cells, or T cells provided the cDNA or gDNA that made up the material.

This clone was counted once. Per the study methods: By means of reference gene primer amplification, nucleated cell counts were estimated. Libraries were prepared by immunoSEQ multiplex PCR; TCRdb keeps only in-frame clonotypes and omits some of them. D and trimming come from the DNA, and the V and J calls and clone size come from that table. The sample consists of 100,000 to 150,000 clones, nearly 90% of them appearing once. Per germline, CDR1 SGHRS and CDR2 YFSETQ. The CDR3 sequence is 16 residues long. V lost 6 bases to trimming and J lost 6 bases, with 24 bases between them. The chain has TRBV5-1 and TRBJ1-1; a possible D gene is TRBD1 (5 bases). This clonotype originated in a woman of 80 years or more with acute or convalescent COVID-19. The specimen sequenced was peripheral blood. The CDR3 is CASTERPGIASPEAFF. Here the CDR3 DNA reads TGCGCCAGCACGGAGAGGCCAGGGATCGCTTCCCCTGAAGCTTTCTTT.